Following are 2 T cell receptor beta chains from one sample sequenced in a study of glioma-infiltrating T cells. TCR alpha and beta CDR3 regions were amplified from RNA using iRepertoire nested multiplex PCR. In TCRdb, the multiplex PCR reads were re-called with MiXCR into one record per CDR3 protein. Found here are 100,000 to 150,000 distinct CDR3 sequences, about 25% of them singletons; the top ten hold about 30%. The sample was glioma tissue, nonneoplastic brain tissue, or PBMCs (not recorded which). All receptors derive from a human donor with low-grade glioma or glioblastoma, undergoing nonglioma brain surgery, or in good health (not recorded which).

Comments on this clonotype: A single base separates this from a much larger clone, so it may be a read error. The gene calls are TRBV7-2 and TRBJ1-1; D remains ambiguous. The CDR3 totals 14 residues. Looked up from germline, CDR1 is SGHTA and CDR2 is FQGNSA. The CDR3 spells CASSLGGPGTEASF. CDR3 bases: TGTGCCAGCAGCTTGGGAGGGCCGGGCACTGAAGCTTCCTTT.

This clonotype has at least ten counts. V usage is TRBV20-1 and J usage is TRBJ1-3; TRBD1 aligns across 7 bases. The CDR3 totals 19 residues. Germline loops: CDR1 DFQATT, CDR2 SNEGSKA (reference sequence). The J segment lost 0 bases and the V segment lost 2 bases, leaving 16 bases of the junction unmatched. In nucleotides, the CDR3 is TGCAGTGCTAGACCGCCGGGACAGAGTTTTCCTTTCTCTGGAAACACCATATATTTT. This sequence encodes CSARPPGQSFPFSGNTIYF.